Many counts were recorded for the clone carrying this T cell receptor (beta chain). No antigen is known for it. In germline, CDR1 is KGHSH, CDR2 LQKENI. CDR3 length: 15 residues. Trimming cost V 6 bases and J 1 base; bases outside gene matches: 8. The record originates from a study of T cells in Graves' hyperthyroidism and ophthalmopathy. Study at large: Initial diagnosis, before any treatment, was when peripheral blood was collected. Study-level results: Blood also contained most expanded thyroid clonotypes above 0.001. The model's output predicted ophthalmopathy at a median of 6.5 months prior to onset.

Amplified TCR beta CDR3 regions derived from RNA transcripts. Using the HTBI primer set, a first-round RT-PCR was run on the TCR CDR3. TCRdb recomputed calls from the multiplex PCR reads with MiXCR, one row per CDR3 protein. Of 300,000 to 400,000 distinct CDR3 sequences detected, roughly 18% appear once; the ten largest clones hold around 54%. These patients, aged 18 to 65, had recently diagnosed hyperthyroidism lasting under 2 months. The chain links TRBV18 to TRBJ2-5; 7 nucleotides agree with TRBD1. The TCR originated in a woman in her fifties or sixties with Graves' hyperthyroidism. Sequencing used blood. CDR3 nucleotide sequence: TGTGCCAGCTCTACAGGGGTTGGCGTCCAAGAGACCCAGTACTTC. Its protein product is CASSTGVGVQETQYF.